Presented here are 10 T cell receptor beta chains from one specimen sequenced in a study of graft-versus-host responses after intestinal transplantation (dated by TCRdb to the early 2020s). To isolate intraepithelial and lamina propria lymphocytes from graft specimens, dithiothreitol, EDTA incubations and collagenase D digestion were used. Library prep was done by the immunoSEQ multiplex PCR assay. TCRdb provides this immuneACCESS table in a form limited to in-frame rearrangements. Some clones are lacking; in checked studies, under half of them reflect an unresolved V gene, and why the rest are absent is not known. The sample data list 7,500 to 10,000 clones, and about 86% of these were observed just once. Clones ranked in the top ten supply roughly 5.2% of the sample. The starting material was ileum tissue, obtained just over 700 days after intestinal transplantation. The receptors derive from a human patient who received an intestinal transplant, so some T cells may come from the graft donor.

V gene TRBV2 combines with J gene TRBJ2-6, with D perhaps TRBD2 (5 bases). V lost 6 bases and J 4 bases, leaving 13 bases between the germline ends. The length of the CDR3 is 15 residues. Germline V gene sequence: CDR1 SNHLY, CDR2 FYNNEI. CDR3 sequence: CASRAEVWGANVLTF. The DNA of the CDR3 is TGTGCCAGCAGAGCGGAGGTTTGGGGGGCCAACGTCCTGACTTTC.

This clone was seen a handful of times. V and J are TRBV11-2 and TRBJ2-7, with a possible D match to TRBD2 (7 bases). CDR1 is SGHAT, CDR2 FQNNGV, per germline. This CDR3 has 15 amino acids. V lost 5 bases and J 2 bases, leaving 16 bases between the germline ends. CDR3 residues: CASSRLEGGAYEQYF. Written as DNA, the CDR3 is TGTGCCAGCAGCCGTCTGGAGGGGGGGGCCTACGAGCAGTACTTC. The full variable domain, rest sourced from reference TRBV11-2 and TRBJ2-7, is EAGVAQSPRYKIIEKRQSVAFWCNPISGHATLYWYQQILGQGPKLLIQFQNNGVVDDSQLPKDRFSAERLKGVDSTLKIQPAKLEDSAVYLCASSRLEGGAYEQYFGPGTRLTVT.

The chain links TRBV5-1 to TRBJ2-1; 7 bases match TRBD1. With V trimmed by 7 bases and J by 6 bases, 13 bases remained unmatched. CDR1 is SGHRS and CDR2 is YFSETQ in the germline V gene. The CDR3 has 15 residues. In DNA, the CDR3 is TGCGCCAGCCATGAAACAGGGGCCGCCAGCAATGAGCAGTTCTTC. This gives the protein CASHETGAASNEQFF. The variable domain in full, completed from reference TRBV5-1 and TRBJ2-1, reads KAGVTQTPRYLIKTRGQQVTLSCSPISGHRSVSWYQQTPGQGLQFLFEYFSETQRNKGNFPGRFSGRQFSNSRSEMNVSTLELGDSALYLCASHETGAASNEQFFGPGTRLTVL.

The rearrangement uses TRBV6-5 and TRBJ1-3; D not certain. From germline, CDR1 is MNHEY and CDR2 SVGAGI. V lost 2 bases to trimming and J lost 0 bases, with 11 bases between them. This CDR3 is built from 16 residues. CDR3 protein: CASSYSGLISGNTIYF. The DNA for the CDR3 is TGTGCCAGCAGTTACAGCGGGCTGATCTCTGGAAACACCATATATTTT.

J is TRBJ2-1 and V is TRBV5-1, with D unclear. The V end lost 0 bases, the J end lost 6 bases, and 13 bases lay between the germline ends. The CDR3 contains 15 residues. Germline CDR1 and CDR2: SGHRS and YFSETQ. CDR3 amino acids: CASSLANRPPNEQFF. The CDR3 DNA follows: TGCGCCAGCAGCTTGGCCAACCGCCCCCCCAATGAGCAGTTCTTC.

The rearrangement links TRBV19 to TRBJ1-4, with D possibly matching TRBD1 (5 bases). The V and J ends lost 5 bases and 0 bases respectively, with 13 bases between them. The CDR3 is 16 amino acids. From germline, CDR1 is LNHDA and CDR2 SQIVND (reference sequence). CDR3 sequence reads: CASSGGPGATNEKLFF. The CDR3 DNA reads as TGTGCCAGTAGTGGGGGACCAGGAGCAACTAATGAAAAACTGTTTTTT.

This chain uses TRBV28 with TRBJ2-7; 8 nucleotides line up with TRBD1. CDR3 size: 15 residues. The trim removed 1 base at V and 0 bases at J, leaving 2 bases unmatched. Germline V gene lookup returns CDR1 MDHEN and CDR2 SYDVKM. The CDR3 bases are TGTGCCAGCAGTTTATATACAGGGGGCTCCTACGAGCAGTACTTC. This encodes CASSLYTGGSYEQYF.

This rearrangement joins TRBV12-5 to TRBJ2-2; 12 nucleotides align to TRBD1. J lost 6 bases, V lost 3 bases, and 23 bases had no gene match. Germline CDR1 LGHNT, CDR2 FRNRAP. CDR3 length equals 22 residues. Written as DNA, the CDR3 is TGTGCTAGTGGTTTCCAGAGCTCCGGGACAGGGGGCGTGAGCCGTAAACCCGGGGAGCTGTTTTTT. Translated, it gives CASGFQSSGTGGVSRKPGELFF.

CDR3 bases: TGTGCCACCCGATATGTCCTGAACACCGGGGAGCTGTTTTTT. Translated, it gives CATRYVLNTGELFF. The chain has TRBV27 and TRBJ2-2; no definite D call. V was trimmed by 10 bases and J by 1 base, leaving 13 bases between them. In germline, CDR1 is MNHEY, CDR2 SMNVEV (reference sequence). This CDR3 comprises 14 residues.

This chain links TRBV5-4 with TRBJ2-3; D unclear. The CDR3 contains 16 residues. With 3 bases removed from V and 0 bases from J, the gap between germline ends came to 14 bases. From germline, CDR1 is SGHNT and CDR2 YYREEE (reference sequence). The CDR3 region is CASSSPGFSSTDTQYF. In DNA form, the CDR3 reads TGTGCCAGCAGCTCCCCTGGGTTCTCTAGCACAGATACGCAGTATTTT.